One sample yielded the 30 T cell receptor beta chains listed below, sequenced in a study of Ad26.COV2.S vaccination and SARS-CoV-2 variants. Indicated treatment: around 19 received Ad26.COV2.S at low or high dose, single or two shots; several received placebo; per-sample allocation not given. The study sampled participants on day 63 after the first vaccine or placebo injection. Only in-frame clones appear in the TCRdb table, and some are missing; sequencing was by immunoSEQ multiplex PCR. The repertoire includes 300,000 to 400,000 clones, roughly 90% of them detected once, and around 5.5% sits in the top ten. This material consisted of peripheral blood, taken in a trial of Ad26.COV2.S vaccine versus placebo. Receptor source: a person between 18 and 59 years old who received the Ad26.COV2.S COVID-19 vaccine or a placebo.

The CDR3: CASSTPAGGQYF. The CDR3 nucleotides read TGTGCCAGTAGTACCCCAGCGGGGGGGCAGTACTTC. This chain links TRBV19 with TRBJ2-5, with 10 bases aligning to TRBD2. The V and J ends lost 4 bases and 11 bases, in that order; junction bases with no gene match: 4. Germline V gene sequence: CDR1 LNHDA, CDR2 SQIVND (reference sequence). This CDR3 spans 12 amino acids.

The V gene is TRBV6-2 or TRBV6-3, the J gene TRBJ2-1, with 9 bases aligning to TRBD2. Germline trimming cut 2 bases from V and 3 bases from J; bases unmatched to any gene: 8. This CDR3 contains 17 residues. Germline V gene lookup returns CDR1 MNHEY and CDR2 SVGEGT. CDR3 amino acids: CASSYGWRGGFYNEQFF. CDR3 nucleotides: TGTGCCAGCAGTTACGGGTGGCGGGGGGGCTTCTACAATGAGCAGTTCTTC.

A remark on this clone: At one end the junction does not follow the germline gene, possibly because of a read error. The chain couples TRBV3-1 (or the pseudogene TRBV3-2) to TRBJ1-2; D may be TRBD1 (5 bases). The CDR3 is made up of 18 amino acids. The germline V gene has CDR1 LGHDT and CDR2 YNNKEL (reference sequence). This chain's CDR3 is CLSPASSPPSRETGPYTF. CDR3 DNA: TGCCTGTCCCCTGCCAGCAGCCCCCCTTCCAGGGAAACAGGCCCCTACACCTTC.

The CDR3: CASSFTGNQPQHF. The CDR3 DNA reads as TGTGCCAGCAGTTTTACGGGAAATCAGCCCCAGCATTTT. The chain links TRBV12-3 or TRBV12-4 to TRBJ1-5; the D is unclear. Between the trimmed V and J ends, which lost 3 bases and 4 bases, there was a span of 7 bases. The CDR3 runs to 13 residues.

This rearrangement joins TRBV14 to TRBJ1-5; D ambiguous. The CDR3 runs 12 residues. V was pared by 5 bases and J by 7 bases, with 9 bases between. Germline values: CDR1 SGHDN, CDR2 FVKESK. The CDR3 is CASSDGRQPQHF. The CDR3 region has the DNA TGTGCCAGCAGCGATGGGCGGCAGCCCCAGCATTTT.

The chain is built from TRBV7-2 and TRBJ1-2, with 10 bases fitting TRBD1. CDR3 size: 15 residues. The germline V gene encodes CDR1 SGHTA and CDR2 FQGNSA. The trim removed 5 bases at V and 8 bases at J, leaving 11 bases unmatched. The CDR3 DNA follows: TGTGCCAGCAGCCCCCGACAGGGGGCCGTGGGAGGCTACACCTTC. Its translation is CASSPRQGAVGGYTF.

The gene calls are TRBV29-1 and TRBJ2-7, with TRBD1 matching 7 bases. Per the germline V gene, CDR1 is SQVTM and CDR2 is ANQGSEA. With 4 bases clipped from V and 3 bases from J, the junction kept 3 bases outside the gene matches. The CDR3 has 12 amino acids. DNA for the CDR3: TGCAGCGTTGTTTCAGGGGGCTACGAGCAGTACTTC. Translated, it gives CSVVSGGYEQYF.

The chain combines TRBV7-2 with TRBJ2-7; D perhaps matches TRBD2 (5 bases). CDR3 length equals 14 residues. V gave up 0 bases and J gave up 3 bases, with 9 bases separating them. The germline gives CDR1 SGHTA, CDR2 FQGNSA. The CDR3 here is CASSLASGFYEQYF. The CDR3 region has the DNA TGTGCCAGCAGCTTAGCCTCGGGGTTCTACGAGCAGTACTTC.

This CDR3 reads CASSSPDRGGYTF. In DNA, the CDR3 is TGTGCCAGCAGTTCCCCGGACAGGGGGGGCTACACCTTC. V usage is TRBV12-3 or TRBV12-4 and J usage is TRBJ1-2; the match to TRBD1 covers 10 bases. V dropped 4 bases and J dropped 8; count of bases not matched to a gene: 4. CDR3 length equals 13 residues.

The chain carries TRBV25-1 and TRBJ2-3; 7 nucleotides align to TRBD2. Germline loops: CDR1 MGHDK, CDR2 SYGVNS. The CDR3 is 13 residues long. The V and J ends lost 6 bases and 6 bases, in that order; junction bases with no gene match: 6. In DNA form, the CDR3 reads TGTGCCAGCAGCCGGGGGGTCCCGGATACGCAGTATTTT. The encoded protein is CASSRGVPDTQYF.

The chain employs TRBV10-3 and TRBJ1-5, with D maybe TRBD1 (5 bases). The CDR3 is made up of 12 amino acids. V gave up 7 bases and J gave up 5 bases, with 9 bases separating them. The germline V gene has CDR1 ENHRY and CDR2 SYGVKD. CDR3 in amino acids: CAIKGGDQPQHF. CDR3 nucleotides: TGTGCCATCAAGGGAGGGGATCAGCCCCAGCATTTT.

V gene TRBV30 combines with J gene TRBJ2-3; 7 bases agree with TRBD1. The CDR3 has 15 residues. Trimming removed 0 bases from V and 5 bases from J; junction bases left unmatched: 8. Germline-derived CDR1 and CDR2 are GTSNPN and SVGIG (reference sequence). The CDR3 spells CAWSVQGWVGDTQYF. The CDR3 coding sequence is TGTGCCTGGAGTGTACAGGGGTGGGTTGGAGATACGCAGTATTTT.

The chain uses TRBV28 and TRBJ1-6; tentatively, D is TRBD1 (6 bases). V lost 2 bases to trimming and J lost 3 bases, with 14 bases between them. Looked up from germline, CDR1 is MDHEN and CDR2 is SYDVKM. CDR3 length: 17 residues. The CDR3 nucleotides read TGTGCCAGCAGTTTAAGACCAGGGGTAAACTATAATTCACCCCTCCACTTT. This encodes CASSLRPGVNYNSPLHF.

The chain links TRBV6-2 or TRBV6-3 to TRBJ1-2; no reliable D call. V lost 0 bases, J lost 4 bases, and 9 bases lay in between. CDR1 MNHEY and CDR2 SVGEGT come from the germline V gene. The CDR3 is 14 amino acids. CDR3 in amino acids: CASSYSMGFYGYTF. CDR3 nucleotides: TGTGCCAGCAGTTACTCGATGGGCTTCTATGGCTACACCTTC.

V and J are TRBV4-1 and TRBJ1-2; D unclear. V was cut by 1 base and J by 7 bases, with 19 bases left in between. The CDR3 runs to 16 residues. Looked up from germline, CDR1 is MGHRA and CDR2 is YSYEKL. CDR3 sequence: CASSQGLLDVLPGYTF. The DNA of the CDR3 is TGCGCCAGCAGCCAAGGCCTATTGGACGTTCTCCCTGGCTACACCTTC.

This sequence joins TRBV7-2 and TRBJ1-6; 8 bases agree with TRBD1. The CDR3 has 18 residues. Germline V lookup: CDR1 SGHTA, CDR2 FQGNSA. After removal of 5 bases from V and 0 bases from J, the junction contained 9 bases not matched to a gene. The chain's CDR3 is CASSRDRGSSSYNSPLHF. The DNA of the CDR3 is TGTGCCAGCAGCCGTGACAGGGGCTCAAGCTCCTATAATTCACCCCTCCACTTT.

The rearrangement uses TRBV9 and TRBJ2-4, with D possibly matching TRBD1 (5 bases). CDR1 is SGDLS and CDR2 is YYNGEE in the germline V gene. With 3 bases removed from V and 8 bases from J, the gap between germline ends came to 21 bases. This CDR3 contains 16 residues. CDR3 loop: CASSASFGAKGDIQYF. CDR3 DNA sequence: TGTGCCAGCAGCGCCTCTTTCGGCGCAAAAGGGGACATTCAGTACTTC. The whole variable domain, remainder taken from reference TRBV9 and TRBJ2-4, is DSGVTQTPKHLITATGQRVTLRCSPRSGDLSVYWYQQSLDQGLQFLIQYYNGEERAKGNILERFSAQQFPDLHSELNLSSLELGDSALYFCASSASFGAKGDIQYFGAGTRLSVL.

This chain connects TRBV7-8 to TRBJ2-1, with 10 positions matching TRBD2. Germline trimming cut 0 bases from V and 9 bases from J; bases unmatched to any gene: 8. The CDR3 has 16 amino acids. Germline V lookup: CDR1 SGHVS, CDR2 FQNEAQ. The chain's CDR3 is CASSLAGLAGEGEQFF. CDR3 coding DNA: TGTGCCAGCAGCTTAGCGGGGCTAGCGGGAGAGGGTGAGCAGTTCTTC. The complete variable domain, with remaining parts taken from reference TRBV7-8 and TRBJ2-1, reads GAGVSQSPRYKVAKRGQDVALRCDPISGHVSLFWYQQALGQGPEFLTYFQNEAQLDKSGLPSDRFFAERPEGSVSTLKIQRTQQEDSAVYLCASSLAGLAGEGEQFFGPGTRLTVL.

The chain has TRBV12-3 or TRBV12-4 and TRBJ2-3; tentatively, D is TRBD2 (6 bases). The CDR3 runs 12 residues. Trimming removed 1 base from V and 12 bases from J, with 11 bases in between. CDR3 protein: CASSLGGDLQYF. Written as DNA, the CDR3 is TGTGCCAGCAGTTTAGGCGGGGATCTTCAGTATTTT.

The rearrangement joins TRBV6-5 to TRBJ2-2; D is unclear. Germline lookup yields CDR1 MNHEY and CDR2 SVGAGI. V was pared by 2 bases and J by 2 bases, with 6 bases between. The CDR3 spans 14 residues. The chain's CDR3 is CASSYGFNTGELFF. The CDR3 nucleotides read TGTGCCAGCAGTTACGGGTTTAACACCGGGGAGCTGTTTTTT.

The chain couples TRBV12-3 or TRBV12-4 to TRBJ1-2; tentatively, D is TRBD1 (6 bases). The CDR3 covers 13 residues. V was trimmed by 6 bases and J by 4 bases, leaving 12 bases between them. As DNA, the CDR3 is TGTGCCAGCAGCCAGGGGCTCAGCTATGGCTACACCTTC. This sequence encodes CASSQGLSYGYTF.

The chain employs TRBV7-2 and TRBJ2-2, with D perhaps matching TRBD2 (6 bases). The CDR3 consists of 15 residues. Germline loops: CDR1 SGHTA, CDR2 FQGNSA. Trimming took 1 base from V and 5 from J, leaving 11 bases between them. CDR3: CASSLVGGGTGELFF. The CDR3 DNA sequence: TGTGCCAGCAGCTTAGTGGGTGGGGGGACCGGGGAGCTGTTTTTT.

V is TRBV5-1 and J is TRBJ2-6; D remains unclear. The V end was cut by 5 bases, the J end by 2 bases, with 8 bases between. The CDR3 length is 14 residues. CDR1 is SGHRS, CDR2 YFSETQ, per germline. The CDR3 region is CASSRIAGANVLTF. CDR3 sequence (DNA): TGCGCCAGCAGTAGGATAGCTGGGGCCAACGTCCTGACTTTC.

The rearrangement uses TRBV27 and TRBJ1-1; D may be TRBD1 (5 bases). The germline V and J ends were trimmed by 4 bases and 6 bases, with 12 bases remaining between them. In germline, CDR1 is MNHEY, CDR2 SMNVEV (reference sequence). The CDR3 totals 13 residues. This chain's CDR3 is CASSSVWGAEAFF. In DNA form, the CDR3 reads TGTGCCAGCAGTTCCGTCTGGGGCGCTGAAGCTTTCTTT.

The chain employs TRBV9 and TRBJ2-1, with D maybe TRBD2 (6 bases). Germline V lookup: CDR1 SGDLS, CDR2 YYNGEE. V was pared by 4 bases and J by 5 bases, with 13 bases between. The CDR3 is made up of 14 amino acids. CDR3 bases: TGTGCCAGCAGCCCAAGGGGACTTCACAATGAGCAGTTCTTC. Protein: CASSPRGLHNEQFF. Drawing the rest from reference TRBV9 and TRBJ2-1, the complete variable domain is DSGVTQTPKHLITATGQRVTLRCSPRSGDLSVYWYQQSLDQGLQFLIQYYNGEERAKGNILERFSAQQFPDLHSELNLSSLELGDSALYFCASSPRGLHNEQFFGPGTRLTVL.

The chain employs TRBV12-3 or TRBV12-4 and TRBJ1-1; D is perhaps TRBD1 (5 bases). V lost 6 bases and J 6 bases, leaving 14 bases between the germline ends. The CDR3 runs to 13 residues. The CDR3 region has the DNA TGTGCCAGCAGCCTGTATAGGGGTTCTGAAGCTTTCTTT. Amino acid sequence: CASSLYRGSEAFF.

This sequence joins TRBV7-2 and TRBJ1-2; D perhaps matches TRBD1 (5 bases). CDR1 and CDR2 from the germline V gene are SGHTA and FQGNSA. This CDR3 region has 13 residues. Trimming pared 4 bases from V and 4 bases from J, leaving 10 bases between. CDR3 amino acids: CASSYSGTYGYTF. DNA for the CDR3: TGTGCCAGCAGCTACTCCGGGACCTATGGCTACACCTTC.

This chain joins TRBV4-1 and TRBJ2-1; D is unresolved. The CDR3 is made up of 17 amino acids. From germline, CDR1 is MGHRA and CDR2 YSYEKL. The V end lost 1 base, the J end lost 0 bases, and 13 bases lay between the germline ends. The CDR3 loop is CASSQANLESSYNEQFF. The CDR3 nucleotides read TGCGCCAGCAGCCAAGCCAATCTGGAGAGCTCCTACAATGAGCAGTTCTTC.

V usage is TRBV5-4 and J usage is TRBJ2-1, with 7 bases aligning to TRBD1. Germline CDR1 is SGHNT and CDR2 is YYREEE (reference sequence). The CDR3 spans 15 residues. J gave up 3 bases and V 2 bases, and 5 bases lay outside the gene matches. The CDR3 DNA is TGTGCCAGCAGCTTTGGGACAGAGTACTACAATGAGCAGTTCTTC. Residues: CASSFGTEYYNEQFF.

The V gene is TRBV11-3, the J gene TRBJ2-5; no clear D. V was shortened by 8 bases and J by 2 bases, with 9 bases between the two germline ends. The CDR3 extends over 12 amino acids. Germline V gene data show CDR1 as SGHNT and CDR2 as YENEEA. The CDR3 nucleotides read TGTGCCAGCCAAGGGAAGCAAGAGACCCAGTACTTC. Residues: CASQGKQETQYF. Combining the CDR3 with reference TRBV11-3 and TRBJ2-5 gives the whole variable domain EAGVVQSPRYKIIEKKQPVAFWCNPISGHNTLYWYLQNLGQGPELLIRYENEEAVDDSQLPKDRFSAERLKGVDSTLKIQPAELGDSAVYLCASQGKQETQYFGPGTRLLVL.